This TCR beta chain was observed in a study of human T cells and chemical hapten exposure. General observations from the study: Donors had alopecia, so their immune response may differ from healthy people's.

Time point indicated: patch test 3, about 24 weeks after DPC sensitization. Treatment here: therapeutic diphenylcyclopropenone sensitization with weekly scalp DPC. Of note for this clonotype: Antigen: not known.

TCRdb itself ran the RACE reads through MiXCR, one entry per CDR3 protein. The profile shows about 160,000 distinct CDR3 sequences, around 30% of them singletons. CDR3 size: 17 residues. V dropped 3 bases and J dropped 0 bases, with 17 bases sitting between them. Per the germline V gene, CDR1 is MNHEY and CDR2 is SMNVEV (reference sequence). The sample here was whole blood, taken in connection with sensitization to the hapten diphenylcyclopropenone (DPC). V is TRBV27 and J is TRBJ1-2, with a possible D match to TRBD1 (5 bases). This clonotype was obtained from a young woman with alopecia areata. Some clones in this sample may be carry-over from other donors' samples. CDR3 DNA: TGTGCCAGCAGTTTCCTTTCCCGGACATCTACTAACTATGGCTACACCTTC. Encoded protein: CASSFLSRTSTNYGYTF.